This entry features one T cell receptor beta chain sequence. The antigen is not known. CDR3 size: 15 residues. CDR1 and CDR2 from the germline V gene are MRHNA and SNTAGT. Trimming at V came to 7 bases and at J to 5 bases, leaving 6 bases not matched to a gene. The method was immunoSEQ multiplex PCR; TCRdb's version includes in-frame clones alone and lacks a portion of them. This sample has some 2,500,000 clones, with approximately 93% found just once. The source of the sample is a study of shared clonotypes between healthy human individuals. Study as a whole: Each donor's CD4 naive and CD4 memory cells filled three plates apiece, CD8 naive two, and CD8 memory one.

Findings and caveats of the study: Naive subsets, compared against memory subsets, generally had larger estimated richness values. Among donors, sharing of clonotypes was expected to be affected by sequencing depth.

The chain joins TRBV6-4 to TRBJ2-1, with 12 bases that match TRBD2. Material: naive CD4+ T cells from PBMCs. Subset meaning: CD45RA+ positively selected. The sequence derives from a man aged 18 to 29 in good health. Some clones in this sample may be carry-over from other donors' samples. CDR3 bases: TGTGCCAGCACGCGACTAGCGGGAGTGAACAATGAGCAGTTCTTC. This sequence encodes CASTRLAGVNNEQFF.